The 16 T cell receptor beta chains below all came from one sample that was sequenced in a study of shared clonotypes between healthy human individuals. Method: immunoSEQ multiplex PCR; TCRdb's copy keeps in-frame clones and lacks some. This sample has millions of clones, with 85% to 95% found just once. The source material was naive CD4+ T cells from PBMCs. Subset in this sample: CD45RA+ positively selected. Receptors were obtained from a man aged 18 to 29 in good health. Some clones in this sample may be carry-over from other donors' samples.

The chain links TRBV11-3 to TRBJ2-7; TRBD2 aligns across 8 bases. The CDR3 is made up of 14 amino acids. V was pared by 5 bases and J by 6 bases, with 9 bases of the junction left unmatched. Germline-derived CDR1 and CDR2 are SGHNT and YENEEA. DNA of the CDR3: TGTGCCAGCAGCCCCCGGGAGGGTAGGGGCGAGCAGTACTTC. Protein: CASSPREGRGEQYF. Full variable domain (remainder filled in from reference TRBV11-3 and TRBJ2-7): EAGVVQSPRYKIIEKKQPVAFWCNPISGHNTLYWYLQNLGQGPELLIRYENEEAVDDSQLPKDRFSAERLKGVDSTLKIQPAELGDSAVYLCASSPREGRGEQYFGPGTRLTVT.

This clone was picked up one time. Other DNA sequences of this sample code for an identical CDR3. The chain combines TRBV28 with TRBJ2-7; 7 bases align to TRBD2. V trimming: 2 bases; J trimming: 0 bases; junction bases outside the gene matches: 4. From germline, CDR1 is MDHEN and CDR2 SYDVKM. The CDR3 consists of 15 residues. The CDR3 loop is CASSLGASGSYEQYF. The CDR3 DNA sequence: TGTGCCAGCAGTTTAGGAGCTAGCGGCTCCTACGAGCAGTACTTC.

The V and J genes are TRBV29-1 and TRBJ2-7; the D gene could be TRBD1 or TRBD2 (5 bases each). This CDR3 region has 16 residues. The germline gives CDR1 SQVTM, CDR2 ANQGSEA. Trimming stripped 5 bases from V and 0 bases from J, with 20 bases between. This CDR3 reads CSVLGTVRPLSYEQYF. DNA of the CDR3: TGCAGCGTTCTTGGGACGGTCCGCCCCCTCTCCTACGAGCAGTACTTC.

The V gene is TRBV30, the J gene TRBJ2-2, with D unresolved. This CDR3 has 14 residues. Trimming stripped 2 bases from V and 2 bases from J, with 9 bases between. Per the germline V gene, CDR1 is GTSNPN and CDR2 is SVGIG (reference sequence). The CDR3 region has the DNA TGTGCCTGGAGTCCCCAGCTCAACACCGGGGAGCTGTTTTTT. This gives the protein CAWSPQLNTGELFF. The full variable domain, in which reference TRBV30 and TRBJ2-2 provide the parts outside the CDR3, is SQTIHQWPATLVQPVGSPLSLECTVEGTSNPNLYWYRQAAGRGLQLLFYSVGIGQISSEVPQNLSASRPQDRQFILSSKKLLLSDSGFYLCAWSPQLNTGELFFGEGSRLTVL.

The V and J genes are TRBV28 and TRBJ1-4; weak D call: TRBD1 (5 bases). The CDR3 has 17 amino acids. Germline V gene sequence: CDR1 MDHEN, CDR2 SYDVKM. V dropped 2 bases and J dropped 0 bases, with 13 bases sitting between them. Written as DNA, the CDR3 is TGTGCCAGCAGTTTAATTTCGGGGCCTGCAACTAATGAAAAACTGTTTTTT. Translation: CASSLISGPATNEKLFF.

The chain has TRBV29-1 and TRBJ2-3, with 10 bases aligning to TRBD2. There are 14 residues in the CDR3. The germline V gene has CDR1 SQVTM and CDR2 ANQGSEA. Trimming cost V 6 bases and J 3 bases; bases outside gene matches: 6. CDR3 sequence: CSVVAGGPTDTQYF. CDR3 coding DNA: TGCAGCGTCGTAGCGGGAGGCCCAACAGATACGCAGTATTTT.

The rearrangement joins TRBV7-2 to TRBJ1-6; D is ambiguous. The CDR3 totals 15 residues. Germline CDR1 SGHTA, CDR2 FQGNSA. V was clipped by 3 bases and J by 9 bases, with 15 bases between them. This CDR3 reads CASSLGSSPFSPLHF. In DNA, the CDR3 is TGTGCCAGCAGCTTGGGCTCTTCTCCCTTTTCACCCCTCCACTTT.

Comments on this clone: This sample includes further DNA sequences coding for the same CDR3. The chain recombines TRBV4-2 with TRBJ2-2, with D perhaps matching TRBD1 (6 bases). V shed 0 bases and J shed 8 bases, with 10 bases lying between them. There are 14 residues in the CDR3. Germline V lookup: CDR1 LGHNA, CDR2 YNFKEQ. The CDR3 sequence is CASSQDRGSGELFF. Written as DNA, the CDR3 is TGTGCCAGCAGCCAAGACAGGGGTTCGGGGGAGCTGTTTTTT.

This clone has a single count. The chain is built from TRBV7-3 and TRBJ2-1; 12 positions match TRBD2. The trim removed 5 bases at V and 9 bases at J, leaving 8 bases unmatched. The CDR3 is made up of 15 amino acids. Germline V gene sequence: CDR1 SGHTA, CDR2 FQGTGA. The CDR3 region is CASSRLAGAPGEQFF. The CDR3 DNA reads as TGTGCCAGCAGCCGACTAGCGGGAGCTCCGGGTGAGCAGTTCTTC.

CDR3 bases: TGTGCCAGCAGTGAAGGTGGGGCGAGGAATCAGCCCCAGCATTTT. This encodes CASSEGGARNQPQHF. The chain has TRBV25-1 and TRBJ1-5, with D tentatively TRBD1 (5 bases). Germline-derived CDR1 and CDR2 are MGHDK and SYGVNS. CDR3 length: 15 residues. V was trimmed by 2 bases and J by 4 bases, leaving 12 bases between them.

The rearrangement joins TRBV4-3 to TRBJ2-7; the match to TRBD2 covers 10 bases. Trimming took 3 bases from V and 3 from J; bases not matched to a gene: 8. CDR3 length: 16 residues. From germline, CDR1 is LGHNA and CDR2 YSLEER. CDR3 loop: CASSQAGLADHYEQYF. For the CDR3, the DNA is TGCGCCAGCAGCCAGGCAGGACTAGCGGACCACTACGAGCAGTACTTC.

This CDR3 is CASSPAYSYNEQFF. CDR3 DNA: TGTGCCAGCAGCCCCGCCTACTCCTACAATGAGCAGTTCTTC. The rearrangement links TRBV11-3 to TRBJ2-1; D is ambiguous. The CDR3 length is 14 residues. Germline V lookup: CDR1 SGHNT, CDR2 YENEEA. Between the trimmed V and J ends, which lost 5 bases and 0 bases, there was a span of 8 bases. Using reference TRBV11-3 and TRBJ2-1 for the parts outside the CDR3, the full variable domain is EAGVVQSPRYKIIEKKQPVAFWCNPISGHNTLYWYLQNLGQGPELLIRYENEEAVDDSQLPKDRFSAERLKGVDSTLKIQPAELGDSAVYLCASSPAYSYNEQFFGPGTRLTVL.

The genes are TRBV28 and TRBJ1-2; tentative D call: TRBD1 (5 bases). CDR1 and CDR2 (germline): MDHEN, SYDVKM. CDR3 length: 16 residues. Trimming pared 5 bases from V and 2 bases from J, leaving 18 bases between. CDR3 bases: TGTGCCAGCAGTCCCTCGGGAGGAAGGGGCAACTATGGCTACACCTTC. Its protein product is CASSPSGGRGNYGYTF.

The chain employs TRBV15 and TRBJ2-5, with no clear D. Germline V gives CDR1 LNHNV, CDR2 YYDKDF (reference sequence). V lost 1 base to trimming and J lost 0 bases, with 6 bases between them. This CDR3 is 14 amino acids long. This CDR3 is CATSRGTDQETQYF. The DNA of the CDR3 is TGTGCCACCAGCAGAGGTACAGACCAAGAGACCCAGTACTTC.

V is TRBV25-1 and J is TRBJ1-2, with TRBD1 as a possible D gene (6 bases). Deletions cut 4 bases from V and 4 bases from J, with 10 bases between. Germline V gene lookup returns CDR1 MGHDK and CDR2 SYGVNS. The CDR3 is 13 residues long. CDR3: CASSAGQSYGYTF. The CDR3 region has the DNA TGTGCCAGCAGTGCTGGACAGAGCTATGGCTACACCTTC.

This clone was seen once. This chain uses TRBV9 with TRBJ2-1; TRBD2 is a possible D gene (7 bases). The CDR3 runs to 15 residues. V was clipped by 0 bases and J by 10 bases, with 17 bases between them. Per the germline V gene, CDR1 is SGDLS and CDR2 is YYNGEE. As DNA, the CDR3 is TGTGCCAGCAGCGTAGCCGGGAGGAACGGACAGGAGCAGTTCTTC. Translating gives CASSVAGRNGQEQFF. The full variable domain, with the rest looked up from reference TRBV9 and TRBJ2-1, is DSGVTQTPKHLITATGQRVTLRCSPRSGDLSVYWYQQSLDQGLQFLIQYYNGEERAKGNILERFSAQQFPDLHSELNLSSLELGDSALYFCASSVAGRNGQEQFFGPGTRLTVL.